This T cell receptor (beta chain) was recorded in a study of CD8 T cells in Susac syndrome. In blood CD8+ and CD4+ T cells, TCR beta underwent sequencing. Treatment-naive patients with stable or active relapsing-remitting disease were the multiple sclerosis controls. The CDR3 covers 14 residues. The V end lost 3 bases, the J end lost 4 bases, and 9 bases lay between the germline ends. CDR1 is MRHNA and CDR2 is SNTAGT in the germline V gene. This clonotype was recorded only once. Reverse transcription of roughly 0.5 to 1 ug RNA was performed with random hexamers. TCRdb recomputed calls from the immunoSEQ multiplex PCR reads with MiXCR, one row per CDR3 protein. The data contain about 120,000 distinct CDR3 sequences, about 92% of them singletons.

This receptor was identified in a human donor with multiple sclerosis. Material: CD4+ T cells from PBMCs. The chain links TRBV6-4 to TRBJ2-2; either TRBD1 or TRBD2 may supply D (5 bases each). The CDR3 DNA is TGTGCCAGCAGTGAAGCAGGGACCACCGGGGAGCTGTTTTTT. Encoded protein: CASSEAGTTGELFF.